This T cell receptor (beta chain) was obtained from a study of regulatory T cells in long-lasting Graves disease (dated by TCRdb to about 2021). Context from the whole study: Antithyroid drugs had been taken for less than 3 months by newly diagnosed Graves' disease patients. Patients with persistent Graves' disease were compared with patients with newly diagnosed Graves' disease using TCR sequencing and RNA sequencing of peripheral blood. The study was conducted in China and was registered as a clinical trial. TCR sequencing covered some 13 persistent and roughly 20 newly diagnosed Graves' disease patients, 33 samples in total.

For CDR1 and CDR2, the germline V gene (reference sequence) lists DFQATT and SNEGSKA. Spanning cysteine to phenylalanine, the CDR3 consists of 15 amino acids. The only DNA kept is the CDR3, 45 bases in frame from the first base. Germline trimming: 1 base from V, 4 bases from J; junction bases outside gene matches: 9. There are many counts of this clonotype. It has no known antigen specificity. Base qualities are missing; no much larger clone stands one base away. The library was obtained by multiplex PCR. Sequencing was performed on an Illumina HiSeq 4000. TCR beta libraries were built with iRepertoire HTBI primers and Arm-PCR amplification of CDR3 regions. PCR products were gel purified before sequencing. The paper's data handling went like this. Across samples, about 64 TRBV and 13 to 15 TRBJ segments were identified and used for gene usage analysis of CDR3 amino acid clonotypes. COPE and FqMerger were used to merge the filtered high-quality paired reads into contigs. BLAST was used to align contigs to the IMGT TRBV, TRBD and TRBJ reference genes, and CDR3 was defined following IMGT. Any clonotype with a frequency above 0.1% was counted as a highly expanded clone. Repertoire diversity was measured by Shannon entropy, and V-J evenness by the Gini coefficient. Public clonotypes were defined as clonotypes shared by more than one individual. TCRdb reprocessed the public reads (quality trimming at Q25 with fastp, clone calling with MiXCR) and kept in-frame beta chains. Rows with a matching CDR3 protein are joined into one entry that keeps the most common DNA and genes. The V and J calls come from TCRdb's annotation, not from the publication. This sample comprises a few hundred thousand distinct CDR3 sequences, about 11% of them detected only once. The top ten clones comprise over 15% of the sample.

This specimen's time point label, per the study, means: newly diagnosed GD, antithyroid drugs for less than 3 months. For both TCR sequencing and RNA sequencing, RNA was extracted from PBMCs using TRIzol. The diagnosis of Graves' disease was made according to American Thyroid Association guidelines. Patients were recruited from an endocrinology department in Xi'an, China. From each patient, 8 to 10 milliliters of peripheral blood was collected into an EDTA anticoagulant tube. Ficoll Paque Plus density gradient separation was used to isolate PBMCs, and no further T cell sorting was performed. An Agilent 2100 Bioanalyzer and agarose gel were used to check RNA quality, and a NanoDrop 2000 was used to measure RNA concentration. Study-wide conclusions, independent of this receptor: Patients with persistent disease shared more public clonotypes (approximately 2,500) than newly diagnosed patients did (966). As a limitation, the authors acknowledged that the small sample size may reduce accuracy. Compared with newly diagnosed patients, patients with persistent Graves' disease had lower TCR Shannon entropy and fewer highly expanded clones, which suggests clonal expansion. Preferential use of TRBV28, TRBJ1-2 and TRBJ2-5 was observed in persistent disease, whereas TRBV20-1 and TRBJ2-1 were favored in newly diagnosed disease. Sequencing and analysis were limited to the TCR beta chain. The study examined only peripheral blood because the primary lesion, thyroid tissue, could not be accessed.

The same data also contributed to another study, on T cells in Graves' hyperthyroidism and ophthalmopathy. As described in the second report: Graves' hyperthyroidism was defined as stable when no progression to ophthalmopathy occurred over 18 months of follow-up. Hyperthyroidism patients were newly diagnosed, had a disease duration of under 2 months, and were aged 18 to 65 years. Exclusion was applied to patients with uncontrolled infections, other autoimmune diseases, pregnancy or lactation. Diagnoses were based on clinical symptoms, serum thyroxine and TRAb, thyroid ultrasound and orbital computed tomography. For the first round of RT-PCR on the TCR CDR3, the HTBI primer set was used together with the Qiagen OneStep RT-PCR kit. Most expanded thyroid clonotypes (frequency above 0.001) were also found in blood, which suggests that blood repertoires may mirror thyroid immune responses. Ophthalmopathy was separated from stable hyperthyroidism by a 13 V-J signature model, with about 88% sensitivity and about 81% specificity obtained in cross-validation and 80%/75% obtained in testing. In validation, progression to ophthalmopathy was predicted by the model with around 71% sensitivity and roughly 76% specificity, a median of approximately 6.5 months before onset. To identify TCR V-J signatures that set the groups apart, the researchers used a discovery cohort of more than 95 patients, made up of roughly 45 with Graves' ophthalmopathy and 57 with stable Graves' hyperthyroidism. Prospective prediction of ophthalmopathy was tested in an independent validation cohort of under 20 hyperthyroidism patients and 17 patients who later progressed to ophthalmopathy. For training and testing, the 100 or so patients in the discovery cohort were randomly divided in a 7:3 ratio. In about 6 Graves' hyperthyroidism patients, the study also compared T-cell repertoires from thyroid tissue with T-cell repertoires from blood. After blood sampling, hyperthyroidism patients were treated with methimazole at a starting dose of 30 mg daily, and ophthalmopathy patients were treated with high-dose intravenous methylprednisolone. The libraries were constructed in a second round of multiplex PCR and then size-selected and purified. Paired-end sequencing of the libraries was performed with 100 bp reads on an Illumina HiSeq2000. SOAPnuke was used to process the raw data, throwing out any read that contained adapters or uncalled bases, had a mean Phred below 15, or lacked an exact constant-primer or identifier match. High-quality paired reads were merged with COPE v1.2.5, and unique nucleotide sequences were defined as clonotypes. MiTCR v1.1 was used to align the clonotypes against IMGT TRBV, TRBD and TRBJ reference segments. The analysis included only V-J combinations with a frequency above 0.0001, which together covered approximately 99% of the repertoires. A TCS score was defined as the ratio between F50 (clonal expansion) and ExV (chaos), using BLOSUM62-based TCRdist between CDR3 peptides within each V-J. Welch's t-statistics and random forest reduced around 550 V-J features to roughly 13, which were used in a naive Bayes classifier (R e1071). No statistical method was used to fix the sample size in advance, and group allocation was not hidden from the investigators. The paper reports TCR Vbeta CDR3 sequencing of over 130 peripheral blood samples: around 41 ophthalmopathy, approximately 74 hyperthyroidism and around 17 progressor patients.

The sample here was peripheral blood mononuclear cells (PBMCs), taken at new diagnosis, from a patient treated with antithyroid drugs. Recombination connected TRBV20-1 to TRBJ1-2; 7 bases in the junction line up with TRBD1. The sequence was collected from a woman between 18 and 30 years old with Graves disease. Donor details come from another sample of the same person, matched by shared clones. The nucleotides are TGCAGTGCTAGAGTCCGGGGAAGGGGGCTCTATGGCTACACCTTC. It specifies CSARVRGRGLYGYTF.